Below, 21 T cell receptor beta chains from the same sample are listed, as sequenced in a study of cytomegalovirus exposure and HLA in healthy donors (TCRdb year 2017). Libraries were made using the immunoSEQ multiplex PCR assay. In TCRdb, the immuneACCESS table is reduced to in-frame sequences with V and J assigned. These tables do not hold every clone; where another copy was compared, an unresolved V gene accounts for under half, and the others remain unexplained. The sample table lists some 130,000 clones, roughly 86% of them with a count of one. The leading ten clones occupy approximately 1.5% of the sample. The material sequenced was PBMCs. Every receptor here comes from a man aged 25 to 40 in good health and CMV-seronegative.

J is TRBJ1-1 and V is TRBV7-9; weak D call: TRBD1 (5 bases). CDR1 and CDR2 from the germline V gene are SEHNR and FQNEAQ (reference sequence). This CDR3 spans 11 amino acids. V was shortened by 5 bases and J by 7 bases, with 8 bases between the two germline ends. CDR3 in amino acids: CASSAGHEAFF. The CDR3 nucleotides are TGTGCCAGCAGCGCGGGGCATGAAGCTTTCTTT.

The chain joins TRBV4-3 to TRBJ1-4; the D gene is possibly TRBD1 (6 bases). V lost 5 bases and J 2 bases, leaving 9 bases between the germline ends. CDR1 is LGHNA, CDR2 YSLEER, per germline. The CDR3 has 14 amino acids. The DNA of the CDR3 is TGCGCCAGCAGCAAGGGACATACTAATGAAAAACTGTTTTTT. This encodes CASSKGHTNEKLFF.

The rearrangement links TRBV11-2 to TRBJ1-2; D gene unclear. CDR3 length: 17 residues. CDR1 is SGHAT and CDR2 is FQNNGV in the germline V gene. Trimming took 4 bases from V and 3 from J, leaving 21 bases between them. CDR3 protein: CASSSFPQAATDYGYTF. In DNA form, the CDR3 reads TGTGCCAGCAGCTCATTCCCTCAAGCCGCTACCGACTATGGCTACACCTTC.

The chain couples TRBV12-5 to TRBJ2-7, with 7 bases fitting TRBD2. V was pared by 2 bases and J by 3 bases, with 10 bases of the junction left unmatched. Germline V gives CDR1 LGHNT, CDR2 FRNRAP. The CDR3 has 16 amino acids. CDR3 in amino acids: CASGLTRRESFYEQYF. CDR3 sequence (DNA): TGTGCTAGTGGTTTGACCCGGCGGGAGTCCTTCTACGAGCAGTACTTC.

This clone was seen only a few times. This sequence joins TRBV15 and TRBJ1-5; D is unresolved. V gave up 8 bases and J gave up 4 bases, with 12 bases separating them. The V gene's germline CDR1 is LNHNV and CDR2 YYDKDF (reference sequence). This CDR3 has 13 amino acids. CDR3 loop: CATGTKENQPQHF. CDR3 DNA sequence: TGTGCCACCGGCACAAAGGAGAATCAGCCCCAGCATTTT.

V usage is TRBV27 and J usage is TRBJ1-1; D unresolved. V lost 6 bases, J lost 4 bases, and 9 bases lay in between. The germline V gene has CDR1 MNHEY and CDR2 SMNVEV (reference sequence). The CDR3 spans 12 residues. CDR3 residues: CASRVSSTEAFF. In DNA form, the CDR3 reads TGTGCCAGCAGGGTATCGAGCACTGAAGCTTTCTTT.

The chain employs TRBV5-1 and TRBJ2-7, with a tentative D call TRBD2 (6 bases). From germline, CDR1 is SGHRS and CDR2 YFSETQ. V shed 2 bases and J shed 0 bases, with 18 bases lying between them. This CDR3 spans 17 amino acids. Here the CDR3 reads CASSFCLARRPSYEQYF. In DNA form, the CDR3 reads TGCGCCAGCAGCTTTTGTCTAGCGCGCAGGCCCTCCTACGAGCAGTACTTC.

DNA of the CDR3: TGCGCCAGCAGTCCCCCGGCGGCTTCCTCCTACAATGAGCAGTTCTTC. Its translation: CASSPPAASSYNEQFF. This chain connects TRBV10-1 to TRBJ2-1; D remains ambiguous. Germline V lookup: CDR1 WNHNN, CDR2 SYGVQD (reference sequence). The CDR3 has 16 residues. The V and J ends lost 5 bases and 0 bases respectively, with 14 bases between them.

This sequence joins TRBV2 and TRBJ2-3; 11 positions agree with TRBD2. Germline lookup yields CDR1 SNHLY and CDR2 FYNNEI. The CDR3 is 16 residues long. V lost 4 bases, J lost 4 bases, and 7 bases stayed unmatched. The CDR3 here is CASSGLAGTGADTQYF. CDR3 DNA: TGTGCCAGCAGTGGACTAGCGGGAACTGGTGCAGATACGCAGTATTTT.

This chain links TRBV6-5 with TRBJ2-7; TRBD2 agrees at 10 bases. Per germline, CDR1 MNHEY and CDR2 SVGAGI. The CDR3 totals 15 residues. Trimming removed 6 bases from V and 3 bases from J; junction bases left unmatched: 8. This CDR3 is CASRPGTSALYEQYF. DNA of the CDR3: TGTGCCAGCAGACCCGGGACTAGCGCGCTCTACGAGCAGTACTTC.

The chain recombines TRBV14 with TRBJ1-1, with D perhaps TRBD1 (5 bases). V was pared by 2 bases and J by 11 bases, with 15 bases between. The length of the CDR3 is 13 residues. CDR1 and CDR2 (germline): SGHDN, FVKESK. The CDR3 nucleotides read TGTGCCAGCAGCCAATCAAGGACATCGGTCGCTTTCTTT. It encodes CASSQSRTSVAFF.

The rearrangement joins TRBV29-1 to TRBJ2-5; a weak D match, TRBD2 (5 bases). Trimming pared 6 bases from V and 5 bases from J, leaving 16 bases between. Germline-derived CDR1 and CDR2 are SQVTM and ANQGSEA. This CDR3 region has 13 residues. CDR3 region: CSVLPPGSETQYF. DNA for the CDR3: TGCAGCGTCTTGCCCCCGGGGAGCGAGACCCAGTACTTC. The full variable domain, rest sourced from reference TRBV29-1 and TRBJ2-5, is SAVISQKPSRDICQRGTSLTIQCQVDSQVTMMFWYRQQPGQSLTLIATANQGSEATYESGFVIDKFPISRPNLTFSTLTVSNMSPEDSSIYLCSVLPPGSETQYFGPGTRLLVL.

The chain couples TRBV29-1 to TRBJ1-2; TRBD1 matches 7 bases. The CDR3 runs to 13 residues. J was trimmed by 5 bases and V by 6 bases; bases with no gene match: 9. Germline V gives CDR1 SQVTM, CDR2 ANQGSEA. The CDR3 DNA sequence: TGCAGCGTAATTGCGGGACAGCCTTATGGCTACACCTTC. Protein sequence: CSVIAGQPYGYTF.

This clone appeared a single time. The V gene is TRBV2, the J gene TRBJ2-5; TRBD1 is a possible D gene (5 bases). The CDR3 has 13 amino acids. With 6 bases removed from V and 3 bases from J, the gap between germline ends came to 11 bases. CDR1 is SNHLY, CDR2 FYNNEI, per germline. The CDR3 DNA sequence: TGTGCCAGCAGATCTGACAGTGAAGAGACCCAGTACTTC. Amino acid sequence: CASRSDSEETQYF.

This clone was observed a few times. The chain has TRBV6-1 and TRBJ2-3, with 10 nucleotides matching TRBD2. In germline, CDR1 is MNHNS, CDR2 SASEGT. This CDR3 is built from 14 residues. Unmatched junction bases numbered 3, after V lost 7 bases and J lost 2 bases. The CDR3 loop is CASNSGRNTDTQYF. The CDR3 DNA reads as TGTGCCAGCAATAGCGGGAGGAACACAGATACGCAGTATTTT.

This rearrangement joins TRBV5-6 to TRBJ2-7, with D tentatively TRBD1 (5 bases). Trimming pared 4 bases from V and 2 bases from J, leaving 13 bases between. CDR3 length: 14 residues. From germline, CDR1 is SGHDT and CDR2 YYEEEE. Here the CDR3 reads CASSPGSYTYEQYF. CDR3 nucleotides: TGTGCCAGCAGCCCAGGGTCTTATACCTACGAGCAGTACTTC.

V and J are TRBV30 and TRBJ1-2; 9 positions agree with TRBD1. Per the germline V gene, CDR1 is GTSNPN and CDR2 is SVGIG (reference sequence). This CDR3 spans 14 amino acids. The ends lost 4 bases at V and 6 bases at J; junction bases unmatched: 9. The CDR3 nucleotides read TGTGCCTGGAACCCGGGACAGGGAATCCATGGCTACACCTTC. It encodes CAWNPGQGIHGYTF.

There are a few counts of this clone. The gene calls are TRBV5-1 and TRBJ2-3, with 11 bases identical to TRBD2. Looked up from germline, CDR1 is SGHRS and CDR2 is YFSETQ. With V trimmed by 3 bases and J by 0 bases, 6 bases remained unmatched. This CDR3 contains 17 residues. This CDR3 is CASSSGLAEPSTDTQYF. The CDR3 DNA reads as TGCGCCAGCAGCTCGGGACTAGCGGAGCCTAGCACAGATACGCAGTATTTT.

The chain links TRBV6-5 to TRBJ1-2; D remains ambiguous. Germline V gene data show CDR1 as MNHEY and CDR2 as SVGAGI. V gave up 5 bases and J gave up 7 bases, with 14 bases separating them. The CDR3 is 13 amino acids. Written as DNA, the CDR3 is TGTGCCAGCAGTCAATCGGGATCGGGTGGCTACACCTTC. Its protein product is CASSQSGSGGYTF.

The chain carries TRBV9 and TRBJ2-2, with D possibly matching TRBD1 (5 bases). The CDR3 extends over 15 amino acids. Trimming took 1 base from V and 0 from J, leaving 7 bases between them. Germline V CDR1 and CDR2: SGDLS, YYNGEE. The chain's CDR3 is CASSVQGSNTGELFF. CDR3 DNA: TGTGCCAGCAGCGTACAGGGATCGAACACCGGGGAGCTGTTTTTT.

The genes are TRBV4-3 and TRBJ2-1; 11 nucleotides match TRBD2. The trim removed 0 bases at V and 8 bases at J, leaving 9 bases unmatched. Germline CDR1 reads LGHNA; CDR2 reads YSLEER. This CDR3 has 17 residues. DNA for the CDR3: TGCGCCAGCAGCCAAGATGATCCGGGACTAGCGGTGGATGAGCAGTTCTTC. Its translation: CASSQDDPGLAVDEQFF.